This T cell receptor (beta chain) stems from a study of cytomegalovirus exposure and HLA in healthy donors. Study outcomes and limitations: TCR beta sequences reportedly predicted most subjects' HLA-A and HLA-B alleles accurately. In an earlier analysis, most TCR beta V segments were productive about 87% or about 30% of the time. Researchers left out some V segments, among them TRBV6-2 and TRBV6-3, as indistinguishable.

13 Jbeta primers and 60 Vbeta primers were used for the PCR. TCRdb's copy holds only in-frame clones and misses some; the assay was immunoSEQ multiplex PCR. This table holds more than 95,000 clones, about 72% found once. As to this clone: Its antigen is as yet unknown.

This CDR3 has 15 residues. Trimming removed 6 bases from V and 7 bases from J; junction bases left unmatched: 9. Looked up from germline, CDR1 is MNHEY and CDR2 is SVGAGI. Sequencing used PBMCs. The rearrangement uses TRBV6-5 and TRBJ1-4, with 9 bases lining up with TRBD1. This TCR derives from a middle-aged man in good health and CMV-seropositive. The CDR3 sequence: CASSRHRGLVEKLFF. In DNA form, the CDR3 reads TGTGCCAGCAGCCGCCACAGGGGGCTTGTTGAAAAACTGTTTTTT.